The 3 T cell receptor beta chains below come from one sample, sequenced in a study of CD8 T cells in ankylosing spondylitis. TCRdb reprocessed the 5' RACE reads via MiXCR and lists one record per CDR3 protein. This table holds about 240,000 distinct CDR3 sequences, over 8.5% found once. Sequencing was done on a sample of blood, either unsorted or a sorted T cell fraction (not recorded which). Source of these receptors: a male donor with ankylosing spondylitis or in good health (not recorded which).

The gene calls are TRBV10-3 and TRBJ2-7; D remains unclear. Germline-derived CDR1 and CDR2 are ENHRY and SYGVKD. Trimming took 3 bases from V and 2 from J, leaving 17 bases between them. The CDR3 is 16 residues long. CDR3 protein: CAISESSATGTYEQYF. DNA for the CDR3: TGTGCCATCAGTGAAAGCTCGGCGACGGGCACCTACGAGCAGTACTTC.

The sample holds many counts of this clonotype. The CDR3 is CATSDLRWTGANTGELFF. CDR3 nucleotides: TGTGCCACCAGTGATCTCAGGTGGACAGGGGCTAACACCGGGGAGCTGTTTTTT. The chain has TRBV24-1 and TRBJ2-2, with TRBD1 identical over 9 bases. Germline V CDR1 and CDR2: KGHDR, SFDVKD. This CDR3 has 18 amino acids. The V and J ends lost 3 bases and 2 bases, in that order; junction bases with no gene match: 9.

Ten or more counts support this clonotype. This chain connects TRBV25-1 to TRBJ1-2; 8 bases align to TRBD1. The CDR3 is 16 residues long. CDR1 and CDR2 (germline): MGHDK, SYGVNS. V dropped 4 bases and J dropped 5; count of bases not matched to a gene: 12. CDR3 residues: CASSGPGQGSFYGYTF. CDR3 nucleotide sequence: TGTGCCAGCAGTGGCCCCGGACAGGGCTCTTTTTATGGCTACACCTTC.